This T cell receptor (beta chain) was sequenced in a study of T cell repertoires and Cas9 in healthy adults. About the research overall: SpCas9-reactive CD4 and CD8 T cells were characterized for potency, cytotoxicity and lineage.

The length of the CDR3 is 15 residues. V was shortened by 0 bases and J by 2 bases, with 8 bases between the two germline ends. The germline V gene has CDR1 MNHEY and CDR2 SVGAGI. Clones were sequenced by immunoSEQ multiplex PCR, and TCRdb holds only the in-frame ones, with some missing. The data show approximately 16,000 clones, with about nine tenths seen just once and approximately 2.1% held by the top ten. The TCR comes from a human donor in good health. The chain combines TRBV6-5 with TRBJ1-5, with no clear D. The specimen was Tregs (CD4+, CD25+, CD127-, CD137-, CD154-) from PBMCs; culture status not recorded. This CDR3 reads CASSYSNRRNQPQHF. The CDR3 coding sequence is TGTGCCAGCAGTTACTCGAACAGACGCAATCAGCCCCAGCATTTT.